This TCR beta chain stems from a study of shared clonotypes between healthy human individuals. This CDR3 contains 18 residues. The V and J ends lost 2 bases and 4 bases respectively, with 21 bases between them. Germline V gene sequence: CDR1 SGHDN, CDR2 FVKESK. For each subset, genomic DNA was distributed in equal portions over several immunoSEQ plates. Repertoires were generated with immunoSEQ multiplex PCR, while TCRdb's copy carries only in-frame clones and drops some. The repertoire holds over 400,000 clones, with about 96% as singletons. The chain carries TRBV14 and TRBJ2-1; weak D call: TRBD2 (6 bases). The sequence came from a woman under 40 in good health. The sequenced sample was naive CD4+ T cells sorted from blood. Subset defined: CD45RA+ positively selected. The CDR3 DNA follows: TGTGCCAGCAGCCAATTTCTCGGGGGTACCCGTTCATACAATGAGCAGTTCTTC. It yields the protein CASSQFLGGTRSYNEQFF.